The 21 T cell receptor beta chains below come from one sample, sequenced in a study of CD8 T cells in ankylosing spondylitis. Study outcomes and limitations: Seven to nine highly homologous variants formed a TCR beta motif that appeared characteristic of ankylosing spondylitis blood.

These receptors have no identified antigens. TCRdb independently ran MiXCR on the 5' RACE reads; one entry per CDR3 protein. This sample has around 540,000 distinct CDR3 sequences, with roughly 13% found just once. Specimen: blood, either unsorted or a sorted T cell fraction (not recorded which). The receptor source for this set is a male donor with ankylosing spondylitis.

This clonotype was seen a few times. The chain employs TRBV4-2 and TRBJ2-7, with D tentatively TRBD1 or TRBD2 (6 bases each). The germline gives CDR1 LGHNA, CDR2 YNFKEQ. This CDR3 comprises 16 residues. Trimming took 1 base from V and 1 from J, leaving 14 bases between them. CDR3 DNA sequence: TGTGCCAGCAGCCAAGGGGACGGAGGGGGATCCTACGAGCAGTACTTC. Its protein product is CASSQGDGGGSYEQYF.

V and J are TRBV13 and TRBJ2-2; either TRBD1 or TRBD2 may fit D (5 bases each). V shed 7 bases and J shed 1 base, with 13 bases lying between them. Germline CDR1 is PRHDT and CDR2 is FYEKMQ (reference sequence). The CDR3 consists of 15 residues. The CDR3 loop is CASTRVGGNTGELFF. The CDR3 bases are TGTGCCAGCACCCGTGTTGGGGGGAACACCGGGGAGCTGTTTTTT.

This clonotype was counted at least ten times. This CDR3 is CSASLAGGPYNEQFF. In DNA, the CDR3 is TGCAGCGCCAGTTTAGCGGGAGGGCCCTACAATGAGCAGTTCTTC. The V and J genes are TRBV29-1 and TRBJ2-1, with 11 nucleotides matching TRBD2. From germline, CDR1 is SQVTM and CDR2 ANQGSEA. CDR3 size: 15 residues. With 7 bases clipped from V and 2 bases from J, the junction kept 7 bases outside the gene matches.

The V call is TRBV6-2 or TRBV6-3, the J call TRBJ2-2, with no clear D. Germline V gives CDR1 MNHEY, CDR2 SVGEGT. Deletions cut 6 bases from V and 5 bases from J, with 10 bases between. CDR3 size: 13 residues. CDR3 sequence reads: CASSPSWTGELFF. The CDR3 coding sequence is TGTGCCAGCAGCCCATCATGGACCGGGGAGCTGTTTTTT.

The chain has TRBV7-9 and TRBJ2-5; 10 positions match TRBD2. In germline, CDR1 is SEHNR, CDR2 FQNEAQ (reference sequence). J was trimmed by 6 bases and V by 3 bases; bases with no gene match: 10. CDR3 size: 16 residues. The CDR3 DNA reads TGTGCCAGCAGCTTGGAAAGCGGGAGGGCTGTAAAGACCCAGTACTTC. It is translated as CASSLESGRAVKTQYF.

The sample holds many counts of this clonotype. The rearrangement links TRBV7-2 to TRBJ2-2; 10 bases map to TRBD2. The CDR3 length is 15 residues. CDR1 is SGHTA and CDR2 is FQGNSA in the germline V gene. Unmatched junction bases numbered 7, after V lost 3 bases and J lost 9 bases. CDR3 sequence (DNA): TGTGCCAGCAGCTTCACTAGCGGGGCCCTGCGGGAGCTGTTTTTT. It codes for CASSFTSGALRELFF.

This clonotype occurred a few times. This rearrangement joins TRBV7-9 to TRBJ2-7; D gene unclear. With 5 bases removed from V and 4 bases from J, the gap between germline ends came to 12 bases. Germline-derived CDR1 and CDR2 are SEHNR and FQNEAQ (reference sequence). CDR3 length equals 13 residues. CDR3 sequence (DNA): TGTGCCAGCAGCCCCCCAGACGTATACGAGCAGTACTTC. Translated: CASSPPDVYEQYF.

The rearrangement links TRBV12-3 or TRBV12-4 to TRBJ2-5, with TRBD2 matching 8 bases. This CDR3 has 16 residues. V trimming: 5 bases; J trimming: 2 bases; junction bases outside the gene matches: 10. CDR3 DNA sequence: TGTGCCAGCAGTCCCTGGGTAGCGGGGTCACAAGAGACCCAGTACTTC. It yields the protein CASSPWVAGSQETQYF.

This clonotype occurred many times. V and J are TRBV5-1 and TRBJ1-2; 7 bases line up with TRBD1. This CDR3 is 13 amino acids long. The junction had 6 bases not matched to a gene; V was cut back by 0 bases and J by 10 bases. CDR1 SGHRS and CDR2 YFSETQ come from the germline V gene. The CDR3 DNA sequence: TGCGCCAGCAGCTTGGAACAGGGGATCGCCTACACCTTC. Its protein is CASSLEQGIAYTF.

The V call is TRBV6-1, the J call TRBJ2-7; weak D call: TRBD2 (5 bases). The CDR3 contains 13 residues. CDR1 and CDR2 (germline): MNHNS, SASEGT. Trimming took 8 bases from V and 0 from J, leaving 11 bases between them. The CDR3 region is CASGRRSSYEQYV. CDR3 DNA sequence: TGTGCCAGCGGCAGGAGGAGCTCCTACGAGCAGTACGTC.

This clonotype was observed a few times. The genes are TRBV5-1 and TRBJ2-1, with 10 bases matching TRBD2. The CDR3 sequence is 16 residues long. The ends lost 3 bases at V and 10 bases at J; junction bases unmatched: 13. CDR1 and CDR2 (germline): SGHRS, YFSETQ. Here the CDR3 DNA reads TGCGCCAGCAGCTCCTCCGGGACTAGCGCCGGTTGGGAGCAGTTCTTC. Its translation is CASSSSGTSAGWEQFF.

In DNA, the CDR3 is TGCGCCAGCAGCTCTCAGCCCGGACGCACGTCTAGCACAGATACGCAGTATTTT. The encoded protein is CASSSQPGRTSSTDTQYF. The rearrangement joins TRBV5-1 to TRBJ2-3; D remains ambiguous. Germline V gives CDR1 SGHRS, CDR2 YFSETQ. The CDR3 has 18 residues. Trimming took 3 bases from V and 0 from J, leaving 20 bases between them.

The chain has TRBV29-1 and TRBJ1-2; 7 bases line up with TRBD1. The CDR3 is made up of 15 amino acids. Trimming cost V 3 bases and J 0 bases; bases outside gene matches: 7. The germline gives CDR1 SQVTM, CDR2 ANQGSEA. The CDR3 coding sequence is TGCAGCGTTGAGTCAGCGACAGGGACTAACTATGGCTACACCTTC. Translated: CSVESATGTNYGYTF.

This clonotype was counted a few times. The DNA of the CDR3 is TGTGCCAGCAGACCGGGACAAATTATCTATGGCTACACCTTC. It encodes CASRPGQIIYGYTF. V is TRBV6-1 and J is TRBJ1-2; D may be TRBD1 (6 bases). V lost 6 bases, J lost 4 bases, and 15 bases lay in between. Per the germline V gene, CDR1 is MNHNS and CDR2 is SASEGT. This CDR3 contains 14 residues.

This clonotype turned up a few times. V is TRBV12-3 or TRBV12-4 and J is TRBJ2-3; 8 bases align to TRBD1. This CDR3 spans 16 amino acids. Trimming removed 6 bases from V and 6 bases from J; junction bases left unmatched: 14. Here the CDR3 DNA reads TGTGCCAGCAGCCCTGCCAACAGGGGGTTTACCGATACGCAGTATTTT. It encodes CASSPANRGFTDTQYF.

This clonotype showed up just a few times. The chain links TRBV20-1 to TRBJ2-3; either TRBD1 or TRBD2 may supply D (5 bases each). V lost 5 bases, J lost 5 bases, and 11 bases lay in between. CDR1 and CDR2 from the germline V gene are DFQATT and SNEGSKA (reference sequence). This CDR3 contains 12 residues. The CDR3 reads CSALRGEDTQYF. The CDR3 nucleotides are TGCAGTGCTCTAAGAGGGGAAGATACGCAGTATTTT.

This clonotype was detected a few times. The rearrangement uses TRBV5-1 and TRBJ2-5; 13 bases agree with TRBD2. Unmatched junction bases numbered 0, after V lost 1 base and J lost 3 bases. The germline gives CDR1 SGHRS, CDR2 YFSETQ. This CDR3 region has 15 residues. The CDR3 DNA follows: TGCGCCAGCAGCTTGACTAGCGGGAGGGAAGAGACCCAGTACTTC. This codes for CASSLTSGREETQYF.

The chain combines TRBV20-1 with TRBJ2-7, with D tentatively TRBD1 (6 bases). This CDR3 comprises 14 residues. The V gene lost 3 bases and the J gene lost 3 bases, with 15 bases spanning the gap. Germline V gives CDR1 DFQATT, CDR2 SNEGSKA (reference sequence). The CDR3, as DNA: TGCAGTGCTAGGAAAGGACAGACGTTCTACGAGCAGTACTTC. Residues: CSARKGQTFYEQYF.

A few counts support this clonotype. The rearrangement uses TRBV12-3 or TRBV12-4 and TRBJ1-1; 9 nucleotides match TRBD1. The CDR3 is 14 residues long. The ends lost 4 bases at V and 1 base at J; junction bases unmatched: 1. The CDR3 region has the DNA TGTGCCAGCAGTTGGGACAGGGAGAACACTGAAGCTTTCTTT. Protein sequence: CASSWDRENTEAFF.

This clonotype came up a few times. The V call is TRBV20-1, the J call TRBJ1-2; possibly TRBD1 for D (5 bases). Trimming shortened V by 0 bases and J by 0 bases, and 20 bases separated the two germline ends. The CDR3 is made up of 18 amino acids. Germline-derived CDR1 and CDR2 are DFQATT and SNEGSKA (reference sequence). The CDR3 DNA is TGCAGTGCTAGAGATCAGTTGGGCAGGGCTGGAGCTAACTATGGCTACACCTTC. It translates to CSARDQLGRAGANYGYTF.

V usage is TRBV7-8 and J usage is TRBJ1-4; no clear D. Germline CDR1 and CDR2: SGHVS and FQNEAQ. V shed 0 bases and J shed 4 bases, with 6 bases lying between them. This CDR3 region has 14 residues. The CDR3 coding sequence is TGTGCCAGCAGCTTAGCGCCTGGTAATGAAAAACTGTTTTTT. Translated, it gives CASSLAPGNEKLFF. The full variable domain, completed using reference TRBV7-8 and TRBJ1-4, is GAGVSQSPRYKVAKRGQDVALRCDPISGHVSLFWYQQALGQGPEFLTYFQNEAQLDKSGLPSDRFFAERPEGSVSTLKIQRTQQEDSAVYLCASSLAPGNEKLFFGSGTQLSVL.